This T cell receptor beta chain was observed in a study of T cell responses to AZD1222 COVID-19 vaccine. Study context: Second-dose recipients at about 4 or about 12 weeks were treated as one pooled group.

Sequencing used immunoSEQ multiplex PCR; TCRdb keeps in-frame clones, though not all of them. Of about 120,000 clones listed, roughly 88% are singletons. Points from the study as a whole: Reportedly, nearly half of unique spike TCRs recognized epitopes outside B.1.351/B.1.1.7 mutations. All repertoire sampling was performed exclusively after the peak T cell response. Seropositive at baseline were only 5 to 7 AZD1222 recipients.

This clone appeared once. As yet, its antigen is unknown. CDR1 is LGHDT and CDR2 is YNNKEL in the germline V gene (reference sequence). The V end was cut by 4 bases, the J end by 5 bases, with 11 bases between. The CDR3 runs to 13 residues. The receptor comes from an adult in good health. The V and J genes are TRBV3-1 (or the pseudogene TRBV3-2) and TRBJ1-2; weak D call: TRBD1 (5 bases). Source: peripheral blood, taken on day 0 of AZD1222 vaccination. CDR3 in amino acids: CASSLGTDYGYTF. The CDR3 DNA reads as TGTGCCAGCAGCCTCGGGACGGATTATGGCTACACCTTC.